This T cell receptor beta chain was recorded in a study of cytomegalovirus exposure and HLA in healthy donors. Study-wide results and limits: The authors later linked a missense DCLRE1C variant to TCR beta V- and J-gene trimming.

For this clone: The antigen remains undetermined.

Primers for the PCR totalled 60 Vbeta and 13 Jbeta. Authors' processing steps: Later, an analysis found tens of millions of unique TCR beta chains, and 9.5 million to 12 million of these were shared. Some clones are missing from TCRdb's copy, which holds only in-frame ones; the method was immunoSEQ multiplex PCR. The V and J calls and clone size were taken over from that table, and D and trimming were inferred from the DNA. The table includes 100,000 to 150,000 clones, 55% to 80% detected once. The CDR3 covers 14 residues. Looked up from germline, CDR1 is GTSNPN and CDR2 is SVGIG (reference sequence). J was trimmed by 7 bases and V by 4 bases; bases with no gene match: 10.

The origin of this receptor is a woman between 35 and 50 years old in good health and CMV-seronegative. The rearrangement joins TRBV30 to TRBJ2-1; TRBD1 aligns across 7 bases. The sequencing input was PBMCs. The CDR3 reads CAWTVGLQGNEQFF. The CDR3 bases are TGTGCCTGGACCGTTGGGTTACAGGGGAATGAGCAGTTCTTC.